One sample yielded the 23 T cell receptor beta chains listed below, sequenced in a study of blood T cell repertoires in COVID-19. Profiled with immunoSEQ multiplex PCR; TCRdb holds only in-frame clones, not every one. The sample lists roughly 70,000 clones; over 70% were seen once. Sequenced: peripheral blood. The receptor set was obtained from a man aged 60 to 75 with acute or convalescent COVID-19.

The DNA for the CDR3 is TGTGCCAGCAGTTACTCCAAGGGAGGCAATCAGCCCCAGCATTTT. Amino acids: CASSYSKGGNQPQHF. This rearrangement joins TRBV6-6 to TRBJ1-5, with no clear D. V was shortened by 0 bases and J by 2 bases, with 8 bases between the two germline ends. The CDR3 runs to 15 residues. The germline gives CDR1 MNHNY, CDR2 SVGAGI (reference sequence).

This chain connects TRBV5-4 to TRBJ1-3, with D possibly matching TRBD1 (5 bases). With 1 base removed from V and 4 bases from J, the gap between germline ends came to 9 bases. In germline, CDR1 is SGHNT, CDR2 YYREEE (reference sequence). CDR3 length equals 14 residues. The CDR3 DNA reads TGTGCCAGCAGCTTGCAGGGAAGGGGAAACACCATATATTTT. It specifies CASSLQGRGNTIYF.

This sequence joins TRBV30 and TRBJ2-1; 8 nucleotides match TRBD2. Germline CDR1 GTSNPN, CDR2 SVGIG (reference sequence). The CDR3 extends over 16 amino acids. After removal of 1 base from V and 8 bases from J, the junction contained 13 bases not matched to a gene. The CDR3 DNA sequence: TGTGCCTGGAGTGCGAGAGGGACTAGGGTAGGCGATGAGCAGTTCTTC. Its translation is CAWSARGTRVGDEQFF.

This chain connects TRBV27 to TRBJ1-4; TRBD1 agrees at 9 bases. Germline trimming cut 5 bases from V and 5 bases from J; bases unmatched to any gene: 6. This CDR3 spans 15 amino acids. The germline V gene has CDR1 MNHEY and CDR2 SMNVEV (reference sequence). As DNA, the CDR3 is TGTGCCAGCAGTCCACGGACAGGGGAAAATGAAAAACTGTTTTTT. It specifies CASSPRTGENEKLFF.

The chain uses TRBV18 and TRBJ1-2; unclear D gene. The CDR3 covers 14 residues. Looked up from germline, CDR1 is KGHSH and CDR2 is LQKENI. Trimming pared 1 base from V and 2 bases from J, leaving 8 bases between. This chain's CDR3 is CASSPRQENYGYTF. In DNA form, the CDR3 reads TGTGCCAGCTCACCACGACAAGAAAACTATGGCTACACCTTC.

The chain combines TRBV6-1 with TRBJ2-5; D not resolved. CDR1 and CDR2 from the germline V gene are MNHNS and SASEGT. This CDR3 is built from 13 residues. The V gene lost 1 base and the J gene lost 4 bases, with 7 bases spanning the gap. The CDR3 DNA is TGTGCCAGCAGTGAAGGAGCGCTAGAGACCCAGTACTTC. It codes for CASSEGALETQYF.

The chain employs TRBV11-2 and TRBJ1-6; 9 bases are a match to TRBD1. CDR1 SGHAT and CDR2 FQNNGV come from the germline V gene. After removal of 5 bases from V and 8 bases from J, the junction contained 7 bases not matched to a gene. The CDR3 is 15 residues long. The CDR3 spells CASSPPTGGYSPLHF. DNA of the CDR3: TGTGCCAGCAGCCCACCGACAGGGGGATATTCACCCCTCCACTTT.

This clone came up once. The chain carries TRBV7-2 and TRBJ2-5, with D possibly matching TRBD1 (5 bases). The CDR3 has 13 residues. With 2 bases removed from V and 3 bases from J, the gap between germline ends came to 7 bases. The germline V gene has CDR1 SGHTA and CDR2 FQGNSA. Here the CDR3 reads CASSLQTEETQYF. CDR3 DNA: TGTGCCAGCAGCTTACAGACAGAAGAGACCCAGTACTTC.

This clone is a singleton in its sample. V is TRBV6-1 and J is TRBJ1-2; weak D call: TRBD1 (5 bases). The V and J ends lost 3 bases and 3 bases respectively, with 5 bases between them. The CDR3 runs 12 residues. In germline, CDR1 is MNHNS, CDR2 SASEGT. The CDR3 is CASSETDYGYTF. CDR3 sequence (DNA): TGTGCCAGCAGTGAGACAGACTATGGCTACACCTTC.

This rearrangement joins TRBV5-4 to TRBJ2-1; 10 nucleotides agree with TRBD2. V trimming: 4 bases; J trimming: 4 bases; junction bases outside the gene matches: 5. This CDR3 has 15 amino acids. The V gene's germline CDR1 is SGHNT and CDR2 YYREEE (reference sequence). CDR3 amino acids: CASSRSGGAYNEQFF. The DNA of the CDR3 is TGTGCCAGCAGCCGCAGCGGGGGGGCTTACAATGAGCAGTTCTTC. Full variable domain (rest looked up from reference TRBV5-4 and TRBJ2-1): ETGVTQSPTHLIKTRGQQVTLRCSSQSGHNTVSWYQQALGQGPQFIFQYYREEENGRGNFPPRFSGLQFPNYSSELNVNALELDDSALYLCASSRSGGAYNEQFFGPGTRLTVL.

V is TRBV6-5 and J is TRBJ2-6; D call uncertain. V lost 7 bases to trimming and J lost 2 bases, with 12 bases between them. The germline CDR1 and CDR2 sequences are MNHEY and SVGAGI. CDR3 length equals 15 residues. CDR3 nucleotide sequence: TGTGCCAGCAATAGTGGGCGCGCTGGGGCCAACGTCCTGACTTTC. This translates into CASNSGRAGANVLTF.

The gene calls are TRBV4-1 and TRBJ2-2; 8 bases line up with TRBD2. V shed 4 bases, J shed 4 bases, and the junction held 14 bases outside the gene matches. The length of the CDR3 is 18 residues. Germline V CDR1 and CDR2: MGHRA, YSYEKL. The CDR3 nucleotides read TGCGCCAGCAGCCCGAATTCCCGCGGGAGGACTACCACCGGGGAGCTGTTTTTT. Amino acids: CASSPNSRGRTTTGELFF.

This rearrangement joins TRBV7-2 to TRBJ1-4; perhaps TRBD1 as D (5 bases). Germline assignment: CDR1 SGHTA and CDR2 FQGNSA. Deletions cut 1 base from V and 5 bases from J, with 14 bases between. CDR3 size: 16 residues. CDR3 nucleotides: TGTGCCAGCAGCTTAGACCGCCGGGCAGGGAATGAAAAACTGTTTTTT. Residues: CASSLDRRAGNEKLFF.

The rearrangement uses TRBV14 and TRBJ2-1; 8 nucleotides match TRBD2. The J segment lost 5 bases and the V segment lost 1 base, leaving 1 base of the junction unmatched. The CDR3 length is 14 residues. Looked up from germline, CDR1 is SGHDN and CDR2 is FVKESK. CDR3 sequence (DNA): TGTGCCAGCAGCCAAGGACTAGCGAACAATGAGCAGTTCTTC. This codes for CASSQGLANNEQFF.

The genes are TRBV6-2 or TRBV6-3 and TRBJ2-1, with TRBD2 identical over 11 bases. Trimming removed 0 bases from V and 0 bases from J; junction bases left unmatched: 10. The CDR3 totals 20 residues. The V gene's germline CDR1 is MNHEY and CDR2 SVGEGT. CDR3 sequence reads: CASSYSTSGAHGGSYNEQFF. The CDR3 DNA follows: TGTGCCAGCAGTTACTCGACTAGCGGGGCCCACGGTGGCTCCTACAATGAGCAGTTCTTC.

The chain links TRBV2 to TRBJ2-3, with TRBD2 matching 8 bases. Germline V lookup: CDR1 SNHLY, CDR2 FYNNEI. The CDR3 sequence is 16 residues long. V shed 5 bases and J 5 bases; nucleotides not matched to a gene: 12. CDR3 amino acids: CASSIDSGIGGDTQYF. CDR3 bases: TGTGCCAGCAGTATTGATAGCGGGATTGGGGGAGATACGCAGTATTTT.

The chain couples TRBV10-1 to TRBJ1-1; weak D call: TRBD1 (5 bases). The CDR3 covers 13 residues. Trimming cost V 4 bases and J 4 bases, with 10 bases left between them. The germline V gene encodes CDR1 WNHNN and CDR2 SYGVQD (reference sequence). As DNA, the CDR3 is TGCGCCAGCAGTGTGGACATGGGCACTGAAGCTTTCTTT. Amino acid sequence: CASSVDMGTEAFF.

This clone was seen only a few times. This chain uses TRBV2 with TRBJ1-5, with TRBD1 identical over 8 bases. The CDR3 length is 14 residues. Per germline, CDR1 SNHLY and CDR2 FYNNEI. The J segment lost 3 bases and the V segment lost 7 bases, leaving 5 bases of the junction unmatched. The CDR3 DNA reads TGTGCCAGCATCGACAGGGGAGACAATCAGCCCCAGCATTTT. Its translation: CASIDRGDNQPQHF.

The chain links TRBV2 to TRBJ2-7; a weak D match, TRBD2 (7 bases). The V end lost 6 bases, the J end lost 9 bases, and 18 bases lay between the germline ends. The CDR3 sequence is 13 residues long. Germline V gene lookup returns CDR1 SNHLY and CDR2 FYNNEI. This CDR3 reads CASSPGLGGWQYF. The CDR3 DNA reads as TGTGCCAGCAGCCCCGGACTAGGGGGATGGCAGTACTTC.

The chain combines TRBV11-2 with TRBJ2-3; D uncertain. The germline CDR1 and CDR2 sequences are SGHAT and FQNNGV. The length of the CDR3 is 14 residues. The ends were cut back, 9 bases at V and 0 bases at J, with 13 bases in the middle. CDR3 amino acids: CASSRSRSTDTQYF. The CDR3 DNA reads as TGTGCCAGTTCAAGATCCCGGAGCACAGATACGCAGTATTTT.

CDR3 in DNA: TGTGCCAGCAGAGACAGGGGGCATTCCGGGGAGCTGTTTTTT. Amino acids: CASRDRGHSGELFF. The chain couples TRBV2 to TRBJ2-2; TRBD1 matches at 10 bases. Trimming cost V 6 bases and J 6 bases; bases outside gene matches: 4. The CDR3 consists of 14 residues. Germline V gives CDR1 SNHLY, CDR2 FYNNEI.

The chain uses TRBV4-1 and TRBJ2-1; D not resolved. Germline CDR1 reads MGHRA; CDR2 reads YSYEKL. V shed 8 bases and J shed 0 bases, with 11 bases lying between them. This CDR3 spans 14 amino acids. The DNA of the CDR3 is TGCGCCAGCTGTGAGACAAGCTCCTACAATGAGCAGTTCTTC. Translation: CASCETSSYNEQFF.

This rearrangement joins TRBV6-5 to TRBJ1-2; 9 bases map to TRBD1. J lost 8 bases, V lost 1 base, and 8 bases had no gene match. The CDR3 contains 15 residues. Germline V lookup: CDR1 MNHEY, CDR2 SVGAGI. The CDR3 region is CASSYYRTGEGGYTF. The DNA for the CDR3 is TGTGCCAGCAGTTACTACCGGACAGGGGAGGGAGGCTACACCTTC.